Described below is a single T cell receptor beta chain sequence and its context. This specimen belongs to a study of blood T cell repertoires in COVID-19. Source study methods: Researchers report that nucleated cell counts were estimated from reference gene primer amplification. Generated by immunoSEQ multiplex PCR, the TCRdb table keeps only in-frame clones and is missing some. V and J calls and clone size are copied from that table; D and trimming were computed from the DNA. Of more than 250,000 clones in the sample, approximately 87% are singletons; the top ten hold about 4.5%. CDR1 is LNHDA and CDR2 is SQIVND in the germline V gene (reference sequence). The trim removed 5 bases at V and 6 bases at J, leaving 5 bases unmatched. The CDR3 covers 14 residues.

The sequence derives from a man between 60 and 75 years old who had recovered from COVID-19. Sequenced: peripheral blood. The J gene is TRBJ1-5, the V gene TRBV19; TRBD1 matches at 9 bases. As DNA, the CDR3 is TGTGCCAGTAGTCAGGACAGGGGTCTTCAGCCCCAGCATTTT. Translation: CASSQDRGLQPQHF.